These T cell receptor beta chains were read from a single sample in a study of T cell responses to AZD1222 COVID-19 vaccine. The repertoire was sequenced with immunoSEQ multiplex PCR; TCRdb's copy has only in-frame clones and lacks some. Among 110,000 or so clones listed, roughly 88% were seen once. The sequenced sample was peripheral blood, obtained on day 0 of AZD1222 vaccination. These receptors were taken from an adult in good health. Both conserved end residues are part of each CDR3. D genes are given only for firm matches. Clone size is stated in some rows and not others, as once, few, many or a class when expanded.

-,-,TRBJ2-2,TRBV21-1,CASSNPGSRVTNTGELFF,TGTGCCAGCAGCAACCCGGGTAGTAGAGTGACTAACACCGGGGAGCTGTTTTTT
-,-,TRBJ1-1,TRBV3-1/TRBV3-2,CASSQEGRTEAFF,TGTGCCAGCAGCCAAGAGGGGCGCACTGAAGCTTTCTTT
-,-,TRBJ2-4,TRBV10-1,CASSPGPTSNIQYF,TGCGCCAGCAGTCCGGGCCCTACTTCAAACATTCAGTACTTC
many,-,TRBJ2-7,TRBV24-1,CATAFGERDEQYF,TGTGCCACCGCCTTTGGTGAACGAGACGAGCAGTACTTC
-,TRBD2,TRBJ2-3,TRBV28,CASSFLAGTTDTQYF,TGTGCCAGCAGTTTTCTAGCGGGGACCACAGATACGCAGTATTTT
-,-,TRBJ2-2,TRBV12-3/TRBV12-4,CASMRRPGELFF,TGTGCCAGCATGAGGAGACCCGGGGAGCTGTTTTTT
once,-,TRBJ1-5,TRBV28,CASSPLSNQPQHF,TGTGCCAGCAGTCCACTGAGCAATCAGCCCCAGCATTTT
-,TRBD2,TRBJ2-1,TRBV24-1,CATSDRSSGGLNEQFF,TGTGCCACCAGTGACCGGTCTAGCGGGGGTTTGAATGAGCAGTTCTTC
-,TRBD1,TRBJ2-5,TRBV7-9,CASSFGTGQETQYF,TGTGCCAGCAGCTTTGGGACAGGACAAGAGACCCAGTACTTC
-,-,TRBJ2-2,TRBV5-1,CASSASVGELFF,TGCGCCAGCAGCGCCAGCGTCGGGGAGCTGTTTTTT
-,TRBD2,TRBJ2-7,TRBV4-2,CASSPGTSGSAYEQYF,TGTGCCAGCAGCCCCGGGACTAGCGGGAGTGCCTACGAGCAGTACTTC
-,TRBD2,TRBJ2-3,TRBV5-5,CASSSIAGPTDTQYF,TGTGCCAGCAGCTCAATAGCGGGGCCCACAGATACGCAGTATTTT
-,TRBD2,TRBJ2-7,TRBV27,CASGTSGSYEQYF,TGTGCCAGCGGCACTAGCGGCTCCTACGAGCAGTACTTC
-,TRBD1,TRBJ1-6,TRBV9,CASSNRDSNSPLHF,TGTGCCAGCAGCAACCGGGACAGTAATTCACCCCTCCACTTT
-,TRBD2,TRBJ2-7,TRBV7-8,CASSHTSGLHEQYF,TGTGCCAGCAGCCACACTAGCGGCCTCCACGAGCAGTACTTC
-,TRBD2,TRBJ2-3,TRBV6-5,CASSYSYRGGDTQYF,TGTGCCAGCAGTTACTCGTATCGGGGAGGGGATACGCAGTATTTT
once,-,TRBJ2-7,TRBV5-5,CASSSPVVGHEQYF,TGTGCCAGCAGTAGCCCAGTTGTAGGCCACGAGCAGTACTTC
-,-,TRBJ2-3,TRBV28,CASSVSTDTQYF,TGTGCCAGCAGTGTAAGCACAGATACGCAGTATTTT
-,-,TRBJ2-2,TRBV5-4,CASSLDSTNTGELFF,TGTGCCAGCAGCTTGGATTCCACGAACACCGGGGAGCTGTTTTTT
-,-,TRBJ1-3,TRBV20-1,CSASVQSGNTIYF,TGCAGTGCTAGTGTGCAGTCGGGAAACACCATATATTTT
-,-,TRBJ1-1,TRBV2,CASRAVGPTEAFF,TGTGCCAGCAGGGCCGTGGGACCCACTGAAGCTTTCTTT
-,-,TRBJ1-2,TRBV5-1,CATSTGGTGYTF,TGCGCCACTTCGACAGGCGGTACCGGCTACACCTTC
-,TRBD1,TRBJ1-2,TRBV7-2,CASSAGQYYGYTF,TGTGCCAGCAGCGCGGGACAGTACTATGGCTACACCTTC
-,TRBD1,TRBJ2-1,TRBV7-8,CASSLGDRGVDEQFF,TGTGCCAGCAGCTTAGGGGACAGGGGAGTGGATGAGCAGTTCTTC
-,-,TRBJ1-5,TRBV6-2/TRBV6-3,CASSYGGGNQPQHF,TGTGCCAGCAGTTACGGGGGGGGCAATCAGCCCCAGCATTTT
-,TRBD2,TRBJ2-1,TRBV7-6,CASSWSGGANNEQFF,TGTGCCAGCAGCTGGAGCGGGGGGGCTAACAATGAGCAGTTCTTC
-,-,TRBJ1-2,TRBV6-5,CASRIPEGYGYTF,TGTGCCAGCAGGATCCCCGAGGGCTATGGCTACACCTTC
-,TRBD1,TRBJ1-3,TRBV7-2,CASRAQGAGNTIYF,TGTGCCAGCCGGGCACAGGGGGCTGGAAACACCATATATTTT
-,TRBD1,TRBJ1-5,TRBV7-9,CASSSATGGVPQHF,TGTGCCAGCAGCTCAGCGACAGGGGGTGTGCCCCAGCATTTT
-,TRBD1,TRBJ2-1,TRBV10-3,CASRTGGRLEQFF,TGTGCCAGCCGGACAGGGGGTAGGCTTGAGCAGTTCTTC
-,TRBD2,TRBJ2-1,TRBV27,CASSRGVAGVTYNEQFF,TGTGCCAGCAGCAGGGGGGTAGCGGGAGTGACCTACAATGAGCAGTTCTTC
-,TRBD2,TRBJ2-1,TRBV9,CASSEGTSGMDEQFF,TGTGCCAGCAGCGAAGGGACTAGCGGGATGGATGAGCAGTTCTTC
-,-,TRBJ2-2,TRBV7-8,CASSLFGTGELFF,TGTGCCAGCAGCTTATTCGGGACCGGGGAGCTGTTTTTT
-,TRBD1,TRBJ2-7,TRBV29-1,CSVHSDRGFSYEQYF,TGCAGCGTCCATTCGGACAGGGGATTCTCCTACGAGCAGTACTTC
-,-,TRBJ2-1,TRBV5-8,CASSLELNEQFF,TGTGCCAGCAGCTTGGAGTTGAATGAGCAGTTCTTC
-,-,TRBJ1-5,TRBV5-6,CASSLFVSGQPQHF,TGTGCCAGCAGCTTGTTCGTGAGCGGGCAGCCCCAGCATTTT
-,-,TRBJ1-1,TRBV5-4,CASSTEGGDTEAFF,TGTGCCAGCAGCACTGAAGGGGGGGACACTGAAGCTTTCTTT
-,-,TRBJ1-1,TRBV2,CASSEVVGSGTEAFF,TGTGCCAGCAGTGAAGTGGTAGGGTCGGGGACTGAAGCTTTCTTT
-,-,TRBJ2-1,TRBV29-1,CSVEGAGRPISYNEQFF,TGCAGCGTTGAAGGGGCCGGCAGACCTATCTCCTACAATGAGCAGTTCTTC
-,TRBD1,TRBJ1-2,TRBV19,CASTEDRIGYTF,TGTGCCAGTACCGAGGACAGGATTGGCTACACCTTC
-,-,TRBJ1-5,TRBV24-1,CATSDGTSYWQPQHF,TGTGCCACCAGTGATGGGACGTCCTACTGGCAGCCCCAGCATTTT
-,-,TRBJ2-2,TRBV21-1,CASSKVKGGSTGELFF,TGTGCCAGCAGCAAAGTAAAAGGGGGGAGCACCGGGGAGCTGTTTTTT
-,-,TRBJ2-2,TRBV19,CASSPRNTGELFF,TGTGCCAGTAGTCCCAGGAACACCGGGGAGCTGTTTTTT
-,-,TRBJ2-1,TRBV28,CASSYSNEQFF,TGTGCCAGCAGCTACAGCAATGAGCAGTTCTTC
-,-,TRBJ1-3,TRBV28,CASSTYNTIYF,TGTGCCAGCAGTACGTACAACACCATATATTTT
-,TRBD1,TRBJ2-5,TRBV2,CASSDPLTGRETQYF,TGTGCCAGCAGTGACCCTTTGACAGGGCGAGAGACCCAGTACTTC
-,-,TRBJ1-6,TRBV10-2,CASSDAGLSSYNSPLHF,TGCGCCAGCAGTGATGCAGGACTTAGCTCCTATAATTCACCCCTCCACTTT
-,-,TRBJ1-1,TRBV2,CASTVVRGMYTEAFF,TGTGCCAGCACCGTGGTACGGGGGATGTACACTGAAGCTTTCTTT
-,-,TRBJ2-1,TRBV5-6,CASSLGAGIGNEQFF,TGTGCCAGCAGCCTGGGGGCAGGGATCGGCAATGAGCAGTTCTTC
-,-,TRBJ2-7,TRBV11-3,CASSNRVNYEQYF,TGTGCCAGCAGCAACAGGGTAAACTACGAGCAGTACTTC